This T cell receptor beta chain originates from a study of shared clonotypes between healthy human individuals. Naivety among CD8 cells was defined by CD45RO negativity and positive CCR7 selection, thereby excluding terminally differentiated effector memory CD45RA+ cells. Data came from immunoSEQ multiplex PCR; TCRdb stores just in-frame clones and leaves some out. The table includes about 2.1 million clones, 80% to 95% detected once. Germline V lookup: CDR1 MNHNS, CDR2 SASEGT. The V end was cut by 2 bases, the J end by 1 base, with 7 bases between. The CDR3 covers 14 residues. The specimen sequenced was naive CD8+ T cells from PBMCs. The sequence came from a man aged 18 to 30 in good health. Some clones in this sample may be carry-over from other donors' samples. The chain combines TRBV6-1 with TRBJ2-3; unclear D gene. CDR3 in amino acids: CASSEFRGTDTQYF. The DNA of the CDR3 is TGTGCCAGCAGTGAATTCCGGGGCACAGATACGCAGTATTTT.